This record concerns one T cell receptor beta chain sequence. The antigen is undetermined. RNA amounts of about 0.5 to 1 ug underwent reverse transcription with random hexamers. MiXCR, run by TCRdb on the immunoSEQ multiplex PCR reads, gives a single entry per CDR3 protein. The table lists 150,000 to 200,000 distinct CDR3 sequences, approximately 95% of them singletons, with approximately 0.12% in the top ten. The sample comes from a study of CD8 T cells in Susac syndrome. Study outcomes and limitations: The authors found no clonal expansion in Susac syndrome CD4+ T cell repertoires.

CD8+ and CD4+ T cells circulating in blood were sequenced for TCR beta. The diagnostic criteria for definite or probable disease, as recently defined, were met by the patients with Susac syndrome. Purification of the CD8+ and CD4+ T cells relied on negative isolation, and TEMRA cells underwent FACS enrichment. Sequencing was performed on CD4+ T cells from PBMCs. The TCR sequence derives from a human donor with Susac syndrome.

Here the CDR3 reads CASSPADQETQYF. The DNA of the CDR3 is TGTGCCAGCTCACCAGCGGACCAAGAGACCCAGTACTTC. The chain uses TRBV18 and TRBJ2-5, with unresolved D. Trimming removed 2 bases at V and 0 bases at J, with 4 bases between. Germline assignment: CDR1 KGHSH and CDR2 LQKENI. There are 13 residues in the CDR3.